These 16 T cell receptor beta chains came from one sample sequenced in a study of OX40 agonist ivuxolimab in advanced cancers. The repertoire was sequenced with immunoSEQ multiplex PCR; TCRdb's copy has only in-frame clones and lacks some. The table lists 52,000 or so clones, 65% to 85% of them singletons. The specimen was CD4+ or CD8+ T cells sorted from blood, collected in a trial of the OX40 agonist ivuxolimab. Every receptor here comes from an adult with an advanced solid tumor such as melanoma, head and neck, liver or kidney cancer.

CDR3 bases: TGTGCCAGCAGCCCAGATACTGGCCGGACCACTGAAGCTTTCTTT. Protein: CASSPDTGRTTEAFF. The V gene is TRBV4-2, the J gene TRBJ1-1; no firm D call. The V gene lost 4 bases and the J gene lost 4 bases, with 16 bases spanning the gap. The CDR3 is made up of 15 amino acids. Germline V gene lookup returns CDR1 LGHNA and CDR2 YNFKEQ.

The J gene is TRBJ1-1, the V gene TRBV28; possible D gene TRBD1, 6 bases. The CDR3 spans 14 residues. Trimming took 4 bases from V and 4 from J, leaving 13 bases between them. Germline V gene lookup returns CDR1 MDHEN and CDR2 SYDVKM. The CDR3 region has the DNA TGTGCCAGCAGTTCCCCCCCAGGGGCCACTGAAGCTTTCTTT. Protein product: CASSSPPGATEAFF. The full variable domain, in which reference TRBV28 and TRBJ1-1 provide the parts outside the CDR3, is DVKVTQSSRYLVKRTGEKVFLECVQDMDHENMFWYRQDPGLGLRLIYFSYDVKMKEKGDIPEGYSVSREKKERFSLILESASTNQTSMYLCASSSPPGATEAFFGQGTRLTVV.

The chain couples TRBV29-1 to TRBJ2-2; no firm D call. This CDR3 comprises 14 residues. CDR1 and CDR2 from the germline V gene are SQVTM and ANQGSEA. V was trimmed by 0 bases and J by 7 bases, leaving 12 bases between them. This CDR3 reads CSVEDGRPGGELFF. The CDR3 DNA sequence: TGCAGCGTTGAAGATGGGCGTCCCGGCGGGGAGCTGTTTTTT.

The chain is built from TRBV9 and TRBJ2-4; TRBD2 aligns across 10 bases. The CDR3 contains 16 residues. Per the germline V gene, CDR1 is SGDLS and CDR2 is YYNGEE. V lost 0 bases to trimming and J lost 6 bases; unmatched junction nucleotides: 6. CDR3 region: CASSVDASGGLNIQYF. The CDR3, as DNA: TGTGCCAGCAGCGTAGATGCTAGCGGGGGCCTAAACATTCAGTACTTC.

This chain links TRBV6-5 with TRBJ2-5; TRBD2 aligns across 10 bases. V shed 7 bases, J shed 5 bases, and the junction held 7 bases outside the gene matches. The length of the CDR3 is 14 residues. Germline V gene data show CDR1 as MNHEY and CDR2 as SVGAGI. The CDR3 region is CASKEAGGLETQYF. The CDR3, as DNA: TGTGCCAGCAAGGAAGCGGGGGGGCTTGAGACCCAGTACTTC.

The V gene is TRBV7-6, the J gene TRBJ2-1; D uncertain. From germline, CDR1 is SGHVS and CDR2 FNYEAQ. V was pared by 1 base and J by 8 bases, with 6 bases between. The CDR3 spans 12 residues. CDR3 loop: CASSLDEDEQFF. The CDR3 DNA is TGTGCCAGCAGCTTAGATGAGGATGAGCAGTTCTTC.

The chain couples TRBV10-3 to TRBJ2-5, with TRBD2 matching over 10 bases. Germline V gives CDR1 ENHRY, CDR2 SYGVKD. V shed 11 bases and J 2 bases; nucleotides not matched to a gene: 14. The CDR3 has 16 amino acids. CDR3 region: CASSLSGGVTQETQYF. The CDR3 DNA sequence: TGTGCCTCGTCCCTGAGCGGGGGGGTAACACAAGAGACCCAGTACTTC.

The rearrangement links TRBV6-1 to TRBJ1-5, with a weak D call TRBD1 (6 bases). Trimming pared 6 bases from V and 0 bases from J, leaving 12 bases between. Germline V gene data show CDR1 as MNHNS and CDR2 as SASEGT. The CDR3 runs to 15 residues. In DNA, the CDR3 is TGTGCCAGCAGGGTGGGGGGGCATAGCAATCAGCCCCAGCATTTT. Translated, it gives CASRVGGHSNQPQHF.

This clone has a handful of counts. This chain links TRBV5-4 with TRBJ2-7; 7 bases align to TRBD1. J was trimmed by 3 bases and V by 7 bases; bases with no gene match: 4. Germline assignment: CDR1 SGHNT and CDR2 YYREEE (reference sequence). The CDR3 totals 12 residues. The CDR3 region is CASGTVGYEQYF. In DNA, the CDR3 is TGTGCCAGCGGGACAGTCGGCTACGAGCAGTACTTC.

The J gene is TRBJ1-5, the V gene TRBV4-1; maybe TRBD1 (5 bases). The CDR3 sequence is 15 residues long. Trimming removed 4 bases at V and 2 bases at J, with 12 bases between. Germline V gene lookup returns CDR1 MGHRA and CDR2 YSYEKL. The CDR3 DNA follows: TGCGCCAGCAGCCGTTCCAGGGTTGGCAATCAGCCCCAGCATTTT. Translating it yields CASSRSRVGNQPQHF.

The rearrangement links TRBV7-2 to TRBJ2-7, with D perhaps assigned TRBD1 or TRBD2 (5 bases each). CDR1 is SGHTA, CDR2 FQGNSA, per germline. This CDR3 spans 14 amino acids. V gave up 8 bases and J gave up 0 bases, with 14 bases separating them. The CDR3 DNA reads TGTGCCAGCGGGACCGCGCGGAACTCCTACGAGCAGTACTTC. Protein sequence: CASGTARNSYEQYF.

The rearrangement links TRBV2 to TRBJ2-7; D possibly corresponds to TRBD1 (5 bases). The CDR3 is 14 residues long. Germline assignment: CDR1 SNHLY and CDR2 FYNNEI. Trimming left V 7 bases short and J 6 bases short, with 19 bases between. CDR3 nucleotides: TGTGCCAGCATGAAGGGGCAGTTCGTACGCGAGCAGTACTTC. Encoded protein: CASMKGQFVREQYF.

The rearrangement joins TRBV15 to TRBJ1-1; possible D gene TRBD1, 5 bases. The ends were cut back, 5 bases at V and 4 bases at J, with 14 bases in the middle. The CDR3 sequence is 14 residues long. Germline CDR1 LNHNV, CDR2 YYDKDF (reference sequence). CDR3 in amino acids: CATSWAAGATEAFF. The CDR3 region has the DNA TGTGCCACCAGCTGGGCGGCCGGGGCCACTGAAGCTTTCTTT.

The V and J genes are TRBV2 and TRBJ1-2; D unclear. Trimming left V 4 bases short and J 5 bases short, with 8 bases between. This CDR3 is built from 12 residues. Per the germline V gene, CDR1 is SNHLY and CDR2 is FYNNEI. The CDR3 sequence: CASSGTSYGYTF. In DNA, the CDR3 is TGTGCCAGCAGTGGGACCAGTTATGGCTACACCTTC. The full variable domain, in which reference TRBV2 and TRBJ1-2 provide the parts outside the CDR3, is EPEVTQTPSHQVTQMGQEVILRCVPISNHLYFYWYRQILGQKVEFLVSFYNNEISEKSEIFDDQFSVERPDGSNFTLKIRSTKLEDSAMYFCASSGTSYGYTFGSGTRLTVV.

Here the CDR3 reads CAWTHSDYGYTF. The CDR3 nucleotides are TGTGCCTGGACTCACTCGGACTATGGCTACACCTTC. V and J are TRBV30 and TRBJ1-2; D remains unclear. The germline gives CDR1 GTSNPN, CDR2 SVGIG (reference sequence). The V and J ends lost 4 bases and 3 bases respectively, with 9 bases between them. The CDR3 is 12 residues long. The full variable domain, in which reference TRBV30 and TRBJ1-2 provide the parts outside the CDR3, is SQTIHQWPATLVQPVGSPLSLECTVEGTSNPNLYWYRQAAGRGLQLLFYSVGIGQISSEVPQNLSASRPQDRQFILSSKKLLLSDSGFYLCAWTHSDYGYTFGSGTRLTVV.

V and J are TRBV28 and TRBJ1-1, with D possibly matching TRBD1 (5 bases). Germline values: CDR1 MDHEN, CDR2 SYDVKM. This CDR3 spans 12 amino acids. V lost 6 bases, J lost 4 bases, and 9 bases lay in between. CDR3 amino acids: CASRSGGTEAFF. DNA for the CDR3: TGTGCCAGCAGGAGTGGGGGCACTGAAGCTTTCTTT.